The 8 T cell receptor beta chains below were found in one sample sequenced in a study of radiotherapy plus CTLA-4 blockade in lung cancer. Repertoires were generated with immunoSEQ multiplex PCR, while TCRdb's copy carries only in-frame clones and drops some. The table has about 78,000 clones, more than 85% seen once. The specimen comprised peripheral blood, sampled from a patient treated with radiotherapy plus ipilimumab. The receptors come from a human donor with non-small cell lung cancer who had stable disease on radiotherapy plus ipilimumab.

The chain employs TRBV30 and TRBJ2-1; no firm D call. This CDR3 spans 13 amino acids. The ends were cut back, 4 bases at V and 4 bases at J, with 11 bases in the middle. Per the germline V gene, CDR1 is GTSNPN and CDR2 is SVGIG (reference sequence). The CDR3 protein is CAWKDRSYNEQFF. CDR3 in DNA: TGTGCCTGGAAAGATAGGAGTTACAATGAGCAGTTCTTC.

The V call is TRBV6-5, the J call TRBJ1-1; D is undetermined. Trimming removed 2 bases at V and 0 bases at J, with 13 bases between. Germline loops: CDR1 MNHEY, CDR2 SVGAGI. The CDR3 length is 16 residues. The CDR3 reads CASSYPGERVNTEAFF. DNA of the CDR3: TGTGCCAGCAGTTACCCGGGAGAGAGAGTGAACACTGAAGCTTTCTTT.

CDR3 in amino acids: CASSGDRSSYNEQFF. DNA for the CDR3: TGTGCCAGCAGCGGAGACAGGAGCTCCTACAATGAGCAGTTCTTC. V gene TRBV7-8 combines with J gene TRBJ2-1, with a possible D match to TRBD1 (6 bases). V was cut by 5 bases and J by 0 bases, with 11 bases left in between. This CDR3 spans 15 amino acids. Germline lookup yields CDR1 SGHVS and CDR2 FQNEAQ.

The rearrangement joins TRBV18 to TRBJ1-4; TRBD1 might be the D (6 bases). The germline V gene has CDR1 KGHSH and CDR2 LQKENI. This CDR3 is 15 amino acids long. With 8 bases removed from V and 11 bases from J, the gap between germline ends came to 24 bases. The CDR3 DNA reads as TGTGCCAGCGCCAACAGGGACGGATCCCAGGGGAAACTGTTTTTT. Its protein is CASANRDGSQGKLFF.

The chain carries TRBV28 and TRBJ1-6, with unresolved D. V lost 3 bases and J lost 9, with 15 bases in between. CDR1 is MDHEN, CDR2 SYDVKM, per germline. CDR3 length equals 15 residues. The CDR3 DNA is TGTGCCAGCAGTTTGAGCGGAGGGCTAGGTTCACCCCTCCACTTT. It translates to CASSLSGGLGSPLHF.

Written as DNA, the CDR3 is TGTGCCAGCAGCTTGGCGGGACCTAGCTACGAGCAGTACTTC. This encodes CASSLAGPSYEQYF. This chain connects TRBV11-2 to TRBJ2-7; the D gene is possibly TRBD2 (6 bases). The CDR3 length is 14 residues. Germline values: CDR1 SGHAT, CDR2 FQNNGV. Trimming removed 3 bases at V and 3 bases at J, with 12 bases between.

This clone was picked up a small number of times. The chain employs TRBV2 and TRBJ1-1, with TRBD1 as a possible D gene (6 bases). V lost 5 bases, J lost 2 bases, and 15 bases lay in between. The CDR3 covers 15 residues. Germline lookup yields CDR1 SNHLY and CDR2 FYNNEI. CDR3 bases: TGTGCCAGCAGTTACCTCGGGGGCCCAAACACTGAAGCTTTCTTT. This gives the protein CASSYLGGPNTEAFF.

The chain carries TRBV2 and TRBJ2-4, with a weak D call TRBD2 (6 bases). Germline V lookup: CDR1 SNHLY, CDR2 FYNNEI. This CDR3 spans 14 amino acids. The ends were cut back, 4 bases at V and 7 bases at J, with 14 bases in the middle. The CDR3 sequence is CASSGGREDNIQYF. The CDR3 region has the DNA TGTGCCAGCAGTGGGGGCAGGGAGGACAACATTCAGTACTTC.